This TCR beta chain was found in a study of human T cells and chemical hapten exposure. Study-wide results and caveats: Expanded TCR counts at PT1 went up together with patch test score, a positive correlation.

Germline loops: CDR1 SGHNT, CDR2 YYREEE (reference sequence). The ends lost 4 bases at V and 5 bases at J; junction bases unmatched: 11. This CDR3 has 15 amino acids. This clonotype was seen ten or more times. What it binds is unknown. Indicated time point: patch test 1, 2 weeks after DPC sensitization. The treatment denotes: therapeutic diphenylcyclopropenone sensitization with weekly scalp DPC. MiXCR, applied by TCRdb to the RACE reads, yields one record per CDR3 protein. This table holds 100,000 or so distinct CDR3 sequences, about 10% found once. The TCR comes from a woman in her thirties or forties with alopecia areata. Some clones in this sample may be carry-over from other donors' samples. The material was whole blood, obtained in connection with sensitization to the hapten diphenylcyclopropenone (DPC). The chain uses TRBV5-4 and TRBJ2-5; 7 nucleotides align to TRBD2. CDR3 residues: CASSPPGRDLETQYF. The CDR3, as DNA: TGTGCCAGCAGCCCCCCGGGGAGGGACTTGGAGACCCAGTACTTC.